This record looks at one TCR beta chain sequence and its context. Its antigen is unidentified. Individual cDNA molecules each received unique molecular identifiers attached to them. From the 5' RACE reads, TCRdb called clonotypes with MiXCR, one entry per CDR3 protein. The sample carries tens of thousands of distinct CDR3 sequences, 5% to 7.5% recorded once. This record comes from a study of early T cells in non-severe SARS-CoV-2 infection. At the level of the study: Chains from this unsorted whole-blood bulk RNA could not be paired. Study results and caveats: VDJdb matches were skewed toward anti-spike CD8 T cell responses.

CDR3 length: 16 amino acids. Germline-derived CDR1 and CDR2 are LGHNA and YSLEER. V gave up 3 bases and J gave up 5 bases; unmatched junction bases: 9. J is TRBJ2-3 and V is TRBV4-3; the match to TRBD1 covers 9 bases. This TCR was recovered from an adult who was a healthcare worker with PCR-confirmed SARS-CoV-2 infection or an uninfected control (not recorded which). The specimen comprised whole blood, sampled at baseline. CDR3: CASSHHTGGPEDTQYF. Here the CDR3 DNA reads TGCGCCAGCAGCCACCATACAGGGGGCCCAGAAGATACGCAGTATTTT.